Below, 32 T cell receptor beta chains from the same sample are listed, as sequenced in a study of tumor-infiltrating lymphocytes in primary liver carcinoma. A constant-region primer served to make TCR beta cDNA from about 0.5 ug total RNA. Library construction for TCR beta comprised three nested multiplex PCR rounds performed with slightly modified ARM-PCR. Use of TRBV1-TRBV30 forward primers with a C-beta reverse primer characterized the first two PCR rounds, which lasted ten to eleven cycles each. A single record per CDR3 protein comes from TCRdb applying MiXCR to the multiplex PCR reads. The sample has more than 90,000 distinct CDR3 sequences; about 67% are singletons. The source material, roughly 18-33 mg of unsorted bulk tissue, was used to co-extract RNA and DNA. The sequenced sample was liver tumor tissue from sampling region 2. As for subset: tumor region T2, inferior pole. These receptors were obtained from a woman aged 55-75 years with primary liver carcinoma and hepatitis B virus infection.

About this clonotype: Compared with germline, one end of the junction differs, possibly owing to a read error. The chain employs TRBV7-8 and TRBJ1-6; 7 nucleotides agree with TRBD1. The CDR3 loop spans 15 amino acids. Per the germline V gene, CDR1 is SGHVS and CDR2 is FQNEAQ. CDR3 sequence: CASSLAIGQASPLQF. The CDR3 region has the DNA TGTGCCAGCAGCTTAGCGATTGGACAGGCTTCACCCCTCCAATTT.

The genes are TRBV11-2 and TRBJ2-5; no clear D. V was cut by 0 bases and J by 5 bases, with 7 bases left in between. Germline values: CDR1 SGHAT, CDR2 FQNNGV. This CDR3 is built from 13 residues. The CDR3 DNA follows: TGTGCCAGCAGCTTAGATATCGGGGAGACCCAGTACTTC. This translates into CASSLDIGETQYF.

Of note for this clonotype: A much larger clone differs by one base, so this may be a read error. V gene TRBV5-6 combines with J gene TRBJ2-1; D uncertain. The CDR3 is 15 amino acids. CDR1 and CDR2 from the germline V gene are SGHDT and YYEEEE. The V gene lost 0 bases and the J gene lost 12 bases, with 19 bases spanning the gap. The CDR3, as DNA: TGTGCCAGCAGCTTGGTTCAGCGCAATGTTGGTGTGCAGTTCTTC. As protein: CASSLVQRNVGVQFF.

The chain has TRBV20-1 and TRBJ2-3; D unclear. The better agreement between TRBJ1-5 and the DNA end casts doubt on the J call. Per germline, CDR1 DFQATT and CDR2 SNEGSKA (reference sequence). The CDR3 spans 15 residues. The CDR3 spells CSARVTSGSPDTQHF. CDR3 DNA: TGCAGTGCTAGAGTAACTAGCGGGAGTCCAGATACGCAGCATTTT.

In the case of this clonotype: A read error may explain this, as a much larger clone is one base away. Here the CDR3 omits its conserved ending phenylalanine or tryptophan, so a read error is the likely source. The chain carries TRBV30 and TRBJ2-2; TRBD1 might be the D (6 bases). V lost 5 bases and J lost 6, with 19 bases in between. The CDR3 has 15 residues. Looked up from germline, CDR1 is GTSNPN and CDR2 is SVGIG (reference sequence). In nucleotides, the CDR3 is TGTGCCTGGGACCGTCTGGGGGCGAGTTCCGGGGAGCTGTTTCTT. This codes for CAWDRLGASSGELFL.

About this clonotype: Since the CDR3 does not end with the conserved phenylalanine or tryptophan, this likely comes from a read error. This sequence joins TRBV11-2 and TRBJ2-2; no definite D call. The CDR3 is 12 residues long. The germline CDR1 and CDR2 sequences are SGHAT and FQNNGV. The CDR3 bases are TGTACCAGTAGCTTCTGGGGCGGGGAGCTGTTTCTT. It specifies CTSSFWGGELFL.

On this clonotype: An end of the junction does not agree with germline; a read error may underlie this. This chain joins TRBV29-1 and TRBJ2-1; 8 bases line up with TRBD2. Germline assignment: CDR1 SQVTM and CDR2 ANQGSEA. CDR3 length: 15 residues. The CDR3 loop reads CSVVSGSWSYNERFF. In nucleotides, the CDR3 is TGTAGCGTTGTGAGCGGGAGTTGGTCCTACAATGAGCGGTTCTTC.

CDR3 protein: CASRSLDRVGQPQHF. CDR3 sequence (DNA): TGTGCCAGCAGGAGTCTAGACAGGGTCGGTCAGCCCCAGCATTTT. The V gene is TRBV27, the J gene TRBJ1-5; 7 bases fit TRBD1. The CDR3 consists of 15 residues. CDR1 is MNHEY, CDR2 SMNVEV, per germline (reference sequence). The V gene end was trimmed by 6 bases and the J gene end by 6 bases; junction bases not matched to a gene: 11.

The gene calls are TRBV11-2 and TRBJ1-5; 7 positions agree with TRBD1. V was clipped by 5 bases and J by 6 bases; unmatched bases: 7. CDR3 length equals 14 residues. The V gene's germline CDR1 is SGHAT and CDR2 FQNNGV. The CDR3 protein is CASSLTGSVQPQHF. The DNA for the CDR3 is TGTGCCAGCAGCCTGACAGGGTCTGTTCAGCCCCAGCATTTT.

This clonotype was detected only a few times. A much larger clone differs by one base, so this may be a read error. The CDR3 loop is CAIGDQAGNTIYF. DNA for the CDR3: TGTGCCATCGGTGATCAGGCTGGAAACACCATATATTTT. The V and J genes are TRBV10-3 and TRBJ1-3; D remains ambiguous. This CDR3 region has 13 residues. Germline V gives CDR1 ENHRY, CDR2 SYGVKD.

CDR3 nucleotide sequence: TGTGCCAGCAGCCTCCGCCAGGCAGAAAACTATGGCTACACCTTC. This encodes CASSLRQAENYGYTF. The chain has TRBV11-2 and TRBJ1-2, with D uncertain. The V end lost 5 bases, the J end lost 2 bases, and 15 bases lay between the germline ends. This CDR3 is 15 amino acids long. Germline V gene sequence: CDR1 SGHAT, CDR2 FQNNGV.

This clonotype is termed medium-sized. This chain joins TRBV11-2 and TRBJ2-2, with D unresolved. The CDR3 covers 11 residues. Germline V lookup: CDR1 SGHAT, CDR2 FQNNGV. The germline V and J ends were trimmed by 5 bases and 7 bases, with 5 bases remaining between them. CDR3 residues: CASSPSGELFF. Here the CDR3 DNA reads TGTGCCAGCAGCCCTAGCGGGGAGCTGTTTTTT.

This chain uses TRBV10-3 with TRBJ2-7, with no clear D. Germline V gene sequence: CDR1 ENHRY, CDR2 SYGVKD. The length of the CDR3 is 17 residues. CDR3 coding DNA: TGTACCCTCAGTGGATCCGAATCCCAGGCGAACACCTACGAGCAGTACTTC. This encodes CTLSGSESQANTYEQYF.

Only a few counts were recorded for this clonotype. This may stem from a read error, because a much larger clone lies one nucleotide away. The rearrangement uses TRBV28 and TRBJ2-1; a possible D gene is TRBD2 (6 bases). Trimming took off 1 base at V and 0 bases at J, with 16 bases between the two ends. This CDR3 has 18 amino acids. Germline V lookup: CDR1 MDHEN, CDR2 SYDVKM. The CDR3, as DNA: TGTGCCAGCAGTTTATCCCCGGGAGTAGGAAGCTCCTACAATGAGCAGTTCTTC. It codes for CASSLSPGVGSSYNEQFF.

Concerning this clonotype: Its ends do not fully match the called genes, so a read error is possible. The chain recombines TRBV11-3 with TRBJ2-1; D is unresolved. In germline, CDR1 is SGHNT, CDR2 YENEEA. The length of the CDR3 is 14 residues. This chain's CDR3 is CASSLTWAYNEQFF. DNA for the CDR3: TGTGCCAGCAGTTTAACATGGGCCTACAATGAACAGTTCTTC.

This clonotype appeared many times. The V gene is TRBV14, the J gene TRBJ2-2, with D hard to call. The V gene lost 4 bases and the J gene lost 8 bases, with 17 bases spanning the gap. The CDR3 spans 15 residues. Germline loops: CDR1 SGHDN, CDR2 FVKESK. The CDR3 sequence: CASSRVVAAAGELFF. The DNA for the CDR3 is TGTGCCAGCAGCCGGGTAGTAGCAGCCGCGGGGGAGCTGTTTTTT.

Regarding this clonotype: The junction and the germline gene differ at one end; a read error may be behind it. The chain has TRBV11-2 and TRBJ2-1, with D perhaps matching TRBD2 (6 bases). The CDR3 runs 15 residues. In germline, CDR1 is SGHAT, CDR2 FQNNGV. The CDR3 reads CANSLERARAHEQFF. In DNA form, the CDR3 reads TGTGCCAACAGCCTAGAGCGGGCACGGGCTCACGAGCAGTTCTTC.

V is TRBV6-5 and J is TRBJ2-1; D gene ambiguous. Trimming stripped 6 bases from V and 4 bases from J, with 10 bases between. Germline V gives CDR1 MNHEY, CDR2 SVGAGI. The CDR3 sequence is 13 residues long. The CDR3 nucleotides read TGTGCCAGCAGCCTCAATGGGTACAATGAGCAGTTCTTC. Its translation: CASSLNGYNEQFF.

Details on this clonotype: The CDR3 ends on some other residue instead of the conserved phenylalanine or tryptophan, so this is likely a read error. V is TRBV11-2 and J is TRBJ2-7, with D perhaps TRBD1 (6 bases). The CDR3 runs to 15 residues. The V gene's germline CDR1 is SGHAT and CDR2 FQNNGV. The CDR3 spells CASTIGRTATYEQYL. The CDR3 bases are TGCGCCAGCACCATCGGACGGACAGCTACATACGAGCAGTACTTA.

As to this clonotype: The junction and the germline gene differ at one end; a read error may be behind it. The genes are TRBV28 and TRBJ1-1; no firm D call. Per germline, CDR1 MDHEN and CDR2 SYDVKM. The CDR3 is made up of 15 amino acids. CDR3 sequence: CASSLAAMVNTGAFF. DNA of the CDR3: TGTGCCAGCAGTTTGGCAGCCATGGTGAACACTGGAGCTTTCTTT.

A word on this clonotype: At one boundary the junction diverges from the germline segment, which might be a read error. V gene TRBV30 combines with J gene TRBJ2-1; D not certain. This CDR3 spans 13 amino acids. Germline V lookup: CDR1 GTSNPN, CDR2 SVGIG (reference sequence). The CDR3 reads CAWSRSALNEHFF. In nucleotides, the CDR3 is TGTGCCTGGAGTAGGTCGGCTCTCAATGAGCACTTCTTC.

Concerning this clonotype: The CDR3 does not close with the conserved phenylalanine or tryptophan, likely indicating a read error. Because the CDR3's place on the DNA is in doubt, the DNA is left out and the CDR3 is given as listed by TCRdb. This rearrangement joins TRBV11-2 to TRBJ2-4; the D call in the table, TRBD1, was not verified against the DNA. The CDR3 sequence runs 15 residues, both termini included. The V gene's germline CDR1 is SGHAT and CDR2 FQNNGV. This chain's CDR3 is CTSSLDGWGRDIQYL.

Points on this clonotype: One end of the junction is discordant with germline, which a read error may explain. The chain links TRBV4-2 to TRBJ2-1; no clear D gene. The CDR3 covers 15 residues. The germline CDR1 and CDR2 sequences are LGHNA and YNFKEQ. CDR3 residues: CTSSQNLRSYNEQFF. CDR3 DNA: TGTACCAGCAGCCAGAATCTTCGCTCCTACAATGAACAGTTCTTC.

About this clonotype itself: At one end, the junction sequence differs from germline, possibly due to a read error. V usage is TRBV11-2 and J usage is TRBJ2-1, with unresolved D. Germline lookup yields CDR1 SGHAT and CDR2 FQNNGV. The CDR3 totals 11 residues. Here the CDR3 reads CASGLVMAQSF. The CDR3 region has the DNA TGTGCCAGCGGCTTAGTTATGGCTCAGTCCTTC.

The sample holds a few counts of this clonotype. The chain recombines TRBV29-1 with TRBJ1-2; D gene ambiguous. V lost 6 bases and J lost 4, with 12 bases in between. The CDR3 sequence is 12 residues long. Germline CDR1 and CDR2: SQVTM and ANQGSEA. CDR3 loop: CSVDGVIYGYTF. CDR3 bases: TGCAGCGTCGACGGGGTTATCTATGGCTACACCTTC.

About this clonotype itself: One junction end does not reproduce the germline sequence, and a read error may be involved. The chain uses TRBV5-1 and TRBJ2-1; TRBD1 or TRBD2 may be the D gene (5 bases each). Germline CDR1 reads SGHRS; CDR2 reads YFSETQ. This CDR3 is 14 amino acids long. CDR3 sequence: CASSLAGAYSEQFF. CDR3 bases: TGCGCCAGCAGCTTGGCCGGGGCATACAGTGAGCAGTTCTTC.

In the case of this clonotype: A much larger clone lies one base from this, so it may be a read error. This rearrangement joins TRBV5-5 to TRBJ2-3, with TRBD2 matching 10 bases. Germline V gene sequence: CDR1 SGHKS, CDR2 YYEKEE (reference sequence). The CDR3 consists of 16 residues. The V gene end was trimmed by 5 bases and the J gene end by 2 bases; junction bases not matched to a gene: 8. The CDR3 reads CASRPGTSDNTDTQYF. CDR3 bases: TGTGCCAGCAGACCCGGGACTAGCGATAACACAGATACGCAGTATTTT.

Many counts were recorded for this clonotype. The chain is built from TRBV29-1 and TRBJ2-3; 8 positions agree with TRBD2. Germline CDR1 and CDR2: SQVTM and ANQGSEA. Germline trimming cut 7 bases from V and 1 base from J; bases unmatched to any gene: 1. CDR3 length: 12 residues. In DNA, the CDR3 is TGCAGCGCCGGGGGGGGCACAGATACGCAGTATTTT. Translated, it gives CSAGGGTDTQYF.

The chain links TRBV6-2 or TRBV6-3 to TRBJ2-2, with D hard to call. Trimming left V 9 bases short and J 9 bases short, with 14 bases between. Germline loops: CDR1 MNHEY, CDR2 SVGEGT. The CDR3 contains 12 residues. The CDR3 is CARTEGYRELFF. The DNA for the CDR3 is TGTGCCAGGACTGAAGGGTACCGGGAGCTGTTTTTT.

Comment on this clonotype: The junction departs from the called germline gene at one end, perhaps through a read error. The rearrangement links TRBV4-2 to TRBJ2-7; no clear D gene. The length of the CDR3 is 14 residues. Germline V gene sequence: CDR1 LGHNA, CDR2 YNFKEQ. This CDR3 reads CASSQGRGSYEQYF. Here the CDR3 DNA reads TGTGCTAGCAGCCAAGGACGAGGCTCCTACGAGCAGTACTTC.

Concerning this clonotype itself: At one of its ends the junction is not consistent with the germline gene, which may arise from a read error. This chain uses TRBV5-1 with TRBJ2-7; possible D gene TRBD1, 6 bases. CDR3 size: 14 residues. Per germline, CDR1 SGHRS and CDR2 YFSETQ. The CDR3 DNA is TGCGCCAACAGCTTGGACAGCCAAGCCTACGAGCAATACTTC. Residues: CANSLDSQAYEQYF.

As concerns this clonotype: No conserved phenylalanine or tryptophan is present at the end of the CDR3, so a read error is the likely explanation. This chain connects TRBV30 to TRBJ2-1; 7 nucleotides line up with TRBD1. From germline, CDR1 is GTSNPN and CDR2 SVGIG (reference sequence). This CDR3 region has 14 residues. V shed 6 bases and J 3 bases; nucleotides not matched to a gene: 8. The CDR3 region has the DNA TGTGCCTGCAGTCGAGGGGGCTTCTACAATGAGCAGTTCTAC. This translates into CACSRGGFYNEQFY.